Below are 12 T cell receptor beta chains sequenced from a single sample in a study of tumor-infiltrating lymphocytes in primary liver carcinoma. Starting material of about 450 ng total RNA yielded TCR beta cDNA via a constant-region primer. Slightly modified ARM-PCR served as the procedure for the TCR beta libraries. These libraries came from three rounds of nested multiplex PCR. Both of the initial two PCR rounds ran for approximately 10 cycles and employed TRBV1-TRBV30 forward primers alongside a C-beta reverse primer. TCRdb processed the multiplex PCR reads anew with MiXCR; each CDR3 protein has one entry. The repertoire holds 150,000 to 200,000 distinct CDR3 sequences, with about 55% as singletons. Germline DNA was also extracted, and blood RNA was taken from unsorted whole blood. The sample taken for sequencing was peripheral blood. These receptors were collected from a man in his forties with primary liver carcinoma and hepatitis B virus infection.

A few counts support this clonotype. The chain recombines TRBV6-1 with TRBJ1-5; maybe TRBD1 (6 bases). The V gene lost 1 base and the J gene lost 4 bases, with 8 bases spanning the gap. There are 14 residues in the CDR3. Germline loops: CDR1 MNHNS, CDR2 SASEGT. DNA of the CDR3: TGTGCCAGCAGTGAAGGGGGACATAATCAGCCCCAGCATTTT. Its protein is CASSEGGHNQPQHF.

CDR3 amino acids: CASSESGCTDTQYF. The DNA of the CDR3 is TGTGCCAGCAGTGAGAGCGGGTGCACAGATACGCAGTATTTT. The chain uses TRBV6-1 and TRBJ2-3, with a tentative D call TRBD2 (6 bases). The length of the CDR3 is 14 residues. CDR1 is MNHNS and CDR2 is SASEGT in the germline V gene. V gave up 3 bases and J gave up 1 base, with 8 bases separating them.

This clonotype was detected ten times or more. The chain is built from TRBV29-1 and TRBJ2-7; TRBD2 matches 7 bases. The CDR3 has 14 residues. V was pared by 5 bases and J by 0 bases, with 7 bases of the junction left unmatched. CDR1 and CDR2 from the germline V gene are SQVTM and ANQGSEA. CDR3 sequence (DNA): TGCAGCGTTAATCTAGCGGAAAGCTCCTACGAGCAGTACTTC. Encoded protein: CSVNLAESSYEQYF.

This clonotype occurred many times. The V call is TRBV11-2, the J call TRBJ2-1; the match to TRBD2 covers 16 bases. The CDR3 has 17 amino acids. V lost 5 bases to trimming and J lost 4 bases; unmatched junction nucleotides: 5. The germline V gene encodes CDR1 SGHAT and CDR2 FQNNGV. The CDR3 nucleotides read TGTGCCAGCAGCAAAGGGACTAGCGGGAGGGGTTACAATGAGCAGTTCTTC. Translating it yields CASSKGTSGRGYNEQFF.

This chain connects TRBV4-1 to TRBJ2-7; possibly TRBD2 for D (5 bases). Germline CDR1 and CDR2: MGHRA and YSYEKL. V was pared by 4 bases and J by 9 bases, with 25 bases between. The CDR3 is made up of 16 amino acids. CDR3 in DNA: TGCGCCAGCAGCCCTAGTATAGGCAGAGCGGACTCTGGGCAGTACTTC. Translating gives CASSPSIGRADSGQYF.

V gene TRBV11-2 combines with J gene TRBJ2-5; 10 positions match TRBD1. Trimming took 4 bases from V and 5 from J; bases not matched to a gene: 10. The germline CDR1 and CDR2 sequences are SGHAT and FQNNGV. The CDR3 consists of 16 residues. The CDR3 coding sequence is TGTGCCAGCAGCTCCGGACAGGGGGTCGTAGAGGAGACCCAGTACTTC. It translates to CASSSGQGVVEETQYF.

Concerning this clonotype itself: Germline is not matched at one junction end, which may reflect a read error. The chain employs TRBV11-2 and TRBJ2-3; 9 nucleotides line up with TRBD1. The germline V gene encodes CDR1 SGHAT and CDR2 FQNNGV. The CDR3 length is 16 residues. The CDR3 reads CASSRRDREITDAQYF. CDR3 bases: TGTGCCAGCAGCCGTAGGGACAGGGAAATCACAGATGCGCAGTATTTT. Full variable domain (outside the CDR3, taken from reference TRBV11-2 and TRBJ2-3): EAGVAQSPRYKIIEKRQSVAFWCNPISGHATLYWYQQILGQGPKLLIQFQNNGVVDDSQLPKDRFSAERLKGVDSTLKIQPAKLEDSAVYLCASSRRDREITDAQYFGPGTRLTVL.

The sample holds many counts of this clonotype. An end of the junction differs from the germline gene, which may be a read error. The chain recombines TRBV29-1 with TRBJ1-2, with D possibly matching TRBD1 (5 bases). In germline, CDR1 is SQVTM, CDR2 ANQGSEA. The CDR3 spans 9 residues. The CDR3 DNA sequence: TGCAGCGTTGAAGATTTTGGGGCTTTC. Translated: CSVEDFGAF.

This clonotype was counted ten times or more. This chain links TRBV11-2 with TRBJ2-5; D may be TRBD2 (6 bases). Trimming took 9 bases from V and 5 from J, leaving 16 bases between them. Germline assignment: CDR1 SGHAT and CDR2 FQNNGV. This CDR3 contains 13 residues. CDR3 loop: CASSSALAETQYF. In DNA form, the CDR3 reads TGTGCCAGTTCCTCGGCCCTAGCGGAGACCCAGTACTTC.

Of note for this clonotype: This may be a read error: a much more frequent sequence differs by one nucleotide. The chain joins TRBV4-1 to TRBJ2-7; perhaps TRBD1 as D (5 bases). The CDR3 is 10 residues long. CDR1 MGHRA and CDR2 YSYEKL come from the germline V gene. CDR3 protein: CVSPQGEQYF. CDR3 sequence (DNA): TGCGTCAGCCCCCAGGGCGAGCAGTACTTC.

This chain joins TRBV5-5 and TRBJ2-7; D might be TRBD1 (6 bases). The CDR3 is 13 residues long. V gave up 5 bases and J gave up 6 bases, with 15 bases separating them. The germline V gene has CDR1 SGHKS and CDR2 YYEKEE (reference sequence). The CDR3 DNA reads TGTGCCAGCAGATTCCTTGACAGGTCCGAGCAGTACTTC. It codes for CASRFLDRSEQYF.

The CDR3 sequence: CASSVGTSGTPYEQYF. The CDR3 nucleotides are TGTGCCAGCAGTGTCGGGACTAGCGGGACCCCCTACGAGCAGTACTTC. The chain links TRBV12-3 or TRBV12-4 to TRBJ2-7, with 13 positions matching TRBD2. This CDR3 spans 16 amino acids. J gave up 2 bases and V 5 bases, and 6 bases lay outside the gene matches.